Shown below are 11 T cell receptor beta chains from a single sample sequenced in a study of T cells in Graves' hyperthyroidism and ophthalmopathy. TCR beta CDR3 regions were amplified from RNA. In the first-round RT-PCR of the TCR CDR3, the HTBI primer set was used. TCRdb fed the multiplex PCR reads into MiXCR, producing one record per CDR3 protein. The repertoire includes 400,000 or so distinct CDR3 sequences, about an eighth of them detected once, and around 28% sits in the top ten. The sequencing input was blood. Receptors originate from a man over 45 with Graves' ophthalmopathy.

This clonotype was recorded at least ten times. The DNA of the CDR3 is TGTGCCAGCAACCTCCCATTAGGCACTGAAGCTTTCTTT. Translation: CASNLPLGTEAFF. This chain links TRBV6-1 with TRBJ1-1, with D uncertain. Trimming removed 7 bases from V and 4 bases from J, with 13 bases in between. The CDR3 totals 13 residues. In germline, CDR1 is MNHNS, CDR2 SASEGT.

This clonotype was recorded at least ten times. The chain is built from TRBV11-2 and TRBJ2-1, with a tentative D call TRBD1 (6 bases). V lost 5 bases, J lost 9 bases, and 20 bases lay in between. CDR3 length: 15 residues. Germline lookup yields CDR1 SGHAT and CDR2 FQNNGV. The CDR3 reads CASSVGTRGEGEQFF. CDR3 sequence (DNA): TGTGCCAGCAGCGTAGGGACACGGGGTGAGGGTGAGCAGTTCTTC.

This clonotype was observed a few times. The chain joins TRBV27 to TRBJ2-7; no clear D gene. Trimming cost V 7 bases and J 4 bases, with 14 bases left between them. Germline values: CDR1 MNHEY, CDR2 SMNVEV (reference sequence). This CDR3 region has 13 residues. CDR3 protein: CASTQAPGYEQYF. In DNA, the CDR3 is TGTGCCAGCACTCAGGCCCCCGGGTACGAGCAGTACTTC.

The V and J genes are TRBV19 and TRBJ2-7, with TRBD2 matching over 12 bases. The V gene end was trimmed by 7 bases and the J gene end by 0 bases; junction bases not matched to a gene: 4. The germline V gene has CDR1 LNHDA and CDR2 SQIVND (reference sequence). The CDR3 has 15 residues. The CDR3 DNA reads TGTGCCAGTACCGAGACTAGCGGGAGCTCCTACGAGCAGTACTTC. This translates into CASTETSGSSYEQYF.

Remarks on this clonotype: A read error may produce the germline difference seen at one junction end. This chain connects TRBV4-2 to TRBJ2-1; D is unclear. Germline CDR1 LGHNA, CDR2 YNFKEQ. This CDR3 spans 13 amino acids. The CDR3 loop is CARSQETVNEQFF. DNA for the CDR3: TGTGCCCGCAGCCAAGAAACAGTAAATGAGCAGTTCTTC.

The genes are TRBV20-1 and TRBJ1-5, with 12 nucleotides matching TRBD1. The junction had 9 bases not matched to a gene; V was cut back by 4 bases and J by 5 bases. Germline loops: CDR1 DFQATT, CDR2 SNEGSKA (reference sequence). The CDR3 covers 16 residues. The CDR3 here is CSATTPGQGAYQPQHF. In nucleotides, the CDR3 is TGCAGTGCTACGACTCCGGGACAGGGGGCGTATCAGCCCCAGCATTTT.

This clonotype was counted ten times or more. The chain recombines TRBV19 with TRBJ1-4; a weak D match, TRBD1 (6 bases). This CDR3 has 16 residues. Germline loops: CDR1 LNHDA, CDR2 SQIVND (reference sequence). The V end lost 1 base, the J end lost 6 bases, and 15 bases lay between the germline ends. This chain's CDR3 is CASSIGYGNRDEKLFF. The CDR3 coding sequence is TGTGCCAGTAGTATAGGGTACGGGAACAGGGATGAAAAACTGTTTTTT.

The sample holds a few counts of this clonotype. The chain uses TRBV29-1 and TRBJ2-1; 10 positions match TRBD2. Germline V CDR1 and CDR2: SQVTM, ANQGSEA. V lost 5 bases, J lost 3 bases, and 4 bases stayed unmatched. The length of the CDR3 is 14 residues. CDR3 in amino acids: CSVKREGFYNEQFF. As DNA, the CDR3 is TGCAGCGTTAAGCGGGAGGGTTTCTACAATGAGCAGTTCTTC.

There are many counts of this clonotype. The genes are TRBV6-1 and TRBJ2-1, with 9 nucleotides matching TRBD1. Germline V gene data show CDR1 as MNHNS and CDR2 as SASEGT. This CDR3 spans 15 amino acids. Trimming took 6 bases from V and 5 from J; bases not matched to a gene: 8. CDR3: CASSPGTGINNEQFF. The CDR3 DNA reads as TGTGCCAGCAGCCCCGGGACAGGGATAAACAATGAGCAGTTCTTC.

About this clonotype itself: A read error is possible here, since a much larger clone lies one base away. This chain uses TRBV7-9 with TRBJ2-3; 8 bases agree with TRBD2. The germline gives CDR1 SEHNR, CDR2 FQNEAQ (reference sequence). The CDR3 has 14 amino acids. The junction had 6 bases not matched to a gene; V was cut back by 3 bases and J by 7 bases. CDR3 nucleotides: TGTGCCAGCAGCTTTAAGCGGGGGAACCATACGCAGTATTTT. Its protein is CASSFKRGNHTQYF. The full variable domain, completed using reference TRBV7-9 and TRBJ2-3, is DTGVSQNPRHKITKRGQNVTFRCDPISEHNRLYWYRQTLGQGPEFLTYFQNEAQLEKSRLLSDRFSAERPKGSFSTLEIQRTEQGDSAMYLCASSFKRGNHTQYFGPGTRLTVL.

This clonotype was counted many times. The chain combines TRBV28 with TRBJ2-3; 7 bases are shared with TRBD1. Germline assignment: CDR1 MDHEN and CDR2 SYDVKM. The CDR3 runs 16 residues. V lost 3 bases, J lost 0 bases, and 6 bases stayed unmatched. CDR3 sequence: CASSFGQDTSTDTQYF. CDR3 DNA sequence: TGTGCCAGCAGTTTTGGACAGGATACTAGCACAGATACGCAGTATTTT. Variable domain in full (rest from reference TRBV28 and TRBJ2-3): DVKVTQSSRYLVKRTGEKVFLECVQDMDHENMFWYRQDPGLGLRLIYFSYDVKMKEKGDIPEGYSVSREKKERFSLILESASTNQTSMYLCASSFGQDTSTDTQYFGPGTRLTVL.